Here is one T cell receptor beta chain with its context. These data originate in a study of blood T cell repertoires in COVID-19. Whole-study context: Acute-phase and convalescent COVID-19 samples originated in the United States, Italy and Spain. Sample material is recorded as cDNA or gDNA derived from T cells, B-cell-depleted T cells, or PBMCs.

Germline V gene sequence: CDR1 SQVTM, CDR2 ANQGSEA. The CDR3 totals 13 residues. V was shortened by 6 bases and J by 2 bases, with 14 bases between the two germline ends. In the authors' workflow: Amplification from reference gene primers served as the basis for estimated nucleated cell counts. Only in-frame clones appear in the TCRdb table, and some are missing; sequencing was by immunoSEQ multiplex PCR. V, J and clone size were drawn from that table, and D and trimming were deduced from the DNA. The table has about 52,000 clones, around 92% seen once. This TCR was sampled from a man older than 75 with active or convalescent COVID-19. The V gene is TRBV29-1, the J gene TRBJ2-7; TRBD2 might be the D (5 bases). Sample: peripheral blood. The CDR3 DNA sequence: TGCAGCGTGAGGGCACCCGCGACCTACGAGCAGTACTTC. Translating gives CSVRAPATYEQYF.